The rows below give T cell receptor beta chains drawn from one sample of a study of shared clonotypes between healthy human individuals. This table comes from immunoSEQ multiplex PCR, and its TCRdb copy is limited to in-frame clones, with some not included. This sample has around 350,000 clones; less than 85% occur once, and the top ten carry 10%. Sequencing input: memory CD4+ T cells sorted from blood. All receptors derive from a man aged 30 to 39 in good health. The CDR3 runs from the conserved cysteine through the conserved F or W. The D gene is left open where the match is weak. For some rows the clone size is stated as once, few or many, or as a class when expanded; others skip it.

J gene | clone size | V gene | D gene | CDR3 DNA | CDR3 protein
TRBJ2-2 | NA | TRBV7-9 | TRBD1 | TGTGCCACCCCAGCGGCTATCAGACAGGGGGCACCCGGGGAGCTGTTTTTT | CATPAAIRQGAPGELFF
TRBJ1-5 | NA | TRBV28 | TRBD1 | TGTGCCACCTGCCGGGACAGGGGGCCTTATAGCAATCAGCCCCAGCATTTT | CATCRDRGPYSNQPQHF
TRBJ1-3 | NA | TRBV6-6 | NA | TGTGCCAGCAGCCTACCAGGGCCAGTGGGCAACACCATATATTTT | CASSLPGPVGNTIYF
TRBJ2-7 | NA | TRBV30 | NA | TGTGCCTGGAGTGGAGACGCCTACGAGCAGTACTTC | CAWSGDAYEQYF
TRBJ1-1 | few | TRBV5-1 | NA | TGCGCCAGCAGCCGGTCTCTCATGAACACTGAAGCTTTCTTT | CASSRSLMNTEAFF
TRBJ1-4 | NA | TRBV6-1 | TRBD1 | TGTGCCAGCAGTGGACAGGGTGGAGAAAAACTGTTTTTT | CASSGQGGEKLFF
TRBJ1-2 | NA | TRBV5-4 | NA | TGTGCCAGCAGCTTGGAATCTTCCCTCTATGGCTACACCTTC | CASSLESSLYGYTF
TRBJ2-7 | NA | TRBV4-1 | NA | TGCGCCAGCAGCCAAGATATTGCGCGGAGCTCCTACGAGCAGTACTTC | CASSQDIARSSYEQYF
TRBJ2-7 | NA | TRBV5-8 | TRBD1 | TGTGCCAGCAGCGACCGGGACAGACAATCCTACGAGCAGTACTTC | CASSDRDRQSYEQYF
TRBJ2-3 | NA | TRBV11-2 | NA | TGTGCCAGCAGCTTACTTCCTAGCACAGATACGCAGTATTTT | CASSLLPSTDTQYF
TRBJ2-3 | NA | TRBV7-2 | NA | TGTGCCAGCAGCTTAGGGGGGCGAGTCGGAGATACGCAGTATTTT | CASSLGGRVGDTQYF
TRBJ1-5 | NA | TRBV10-3 | TRBD1 | TGTGCCATCAGTGGAACAGGGGGCAATCAGCCCCAGCATTTT | CAISGTGGNQPQHF
TRBJ2-2 | NA | TRBV5-1 | NA | TGCGCCAGCAGCTTGGGTCAGTTGGGAATCGGCGGGGAGCTGTTTTTT | CASSLGQLGIGGELFF
TRBJ1-5 | NA | TRBV5-6 | NA | TGTGCCAGCAGCTTGGCCGGGACGCTCAATCAGCCCCAGCATTTT | CASSLAGTLNQPQHF
TRBJ1-1 | NA | TRBV28 | NA | TGTGCCAGCATCCCAGGAGGGGTAGCCAGACTGAACACTGAAGCTTTCTTT | CASIPGGVARLNTEAFF
TRBJ2-3 | few | TRBV6-5 | NA | TGTGCCAGCAGTTCTGACACAGATACGCAGTATTTT | CASSSDTDTQYF
TRBJ2-2 | NA | TRBV5-5 | TRBD2 | TGTGCCAGCAGCCTCGGGACTAGCGGTAACACCGGGGAGCTGTTTTTT | CASSLGTSGNTGELFF
TRBJ2-7 | once | TRBV2 | NA | TGTGCCAGACAAAGGGTGGGAGAGTACGAGCAGTACTTC | CARQRVGEYEQYF
TRBJ2-1 | NA | TRBV6-5 | TRBD2 | TGTGCCAGCAGCCTTATAGCGGGAGGACCGGATGAGCAGTTCTTC | CASSLIAGGPDEQFF
TRBJ2-5 | NA | TRBV13 | TRBD2 | TGTGCCAGCAGACGACTAGCGGGACAGCAGACCCAGTACTTC | CASRRLAGQQTQYF
TRBJ1-1 | NA | TRBV4-1 | NA | TGCGCCAGCAGCCTTGGGTCCGAGGCCTTGAACACTGAAGCTTTCTTT | CASSLGSEALNTEAFF
TRBJ2-3 | NA | TRBV10-3 | TRBD2 | TGTGCCATCACCCCGGGAGGGCCCACAGATACGCAGTATTTT | CAITPGGPTDTQYF
TRBJ1-5 | few | TRBV2 | TRBD1 | TGTGCCAGCAGTCCAGGGGGAGGTCAGCCCCAGCATTTT | CASSPGGGQPQHF
TRBJ2-2 | NA | TRBV2 | NA | TGTGCCAGCAGAGGGACCGATAGAGGGAACACCGGGGAGCTGTTTTTT | CASRGTDRGNTGELFF
TRBJ1-1 | NA | TRBV5-4 | TRBD1 | TGTGCCACACAGGGGGTCTACACTGAAGCTTTCTTT | CATQGVYTEAFF
TRBJ2-2 | NA | TRBV4-1 | TRBD1 | TGCGCCAGCAGCCAAGTGGGGGACAGGGTTCTGTTTTTT | CASSQVGDRVLFF
TRBJ2-1 | NA | TRBV11-2 | TRBD2 | TGTGCCAGCAGCTCCATAGCGGGTACCTACAATGAGCAGTTCTTC | CASSSIAGTYNEQFF
TRBJ2-2 | NA | TRBV6-1 | NA | TGTGCCAGCAGTGCTTCTAGCGCCCCCTCGAACACCGGGGAGCTGTTTTTT | CASSASSAPSNTGELFF
TRBJ2-5 | NA | TRBV19 | NA | TGTGCCAGTAGTTCAGGAGAGACCCAGTACTTC | CASSSGETQYF
TRBJ1-2 | NA | TRBV6-6 | TRBD1 | TGTGCCAGCAGTTATACAGGGGTCGATAACTATGGCTACACCTTC | CASSYTGVDNYGYTF
TRBJ2-7 | NA | TRBV7-6 | NA | TGTGCCAGCAGCTTAGGGCTCGGGGCGTTGGAGCAGTACTTC | CASSLGLGALEQYF
TRBJ2-5 | NA | TRBV7-7 | TRBD2 | TGTGCCAGCAGCTTAGGGGCTCGCGGGAGGATCCAGTACTTC | CASSLGARGRIQYF
TRBJ2-1 | NA | TRBV5-4 | NA | TGTGCCAGCAGCCCCCGGACGAGCTCCTACAATGAGCAGTTCTTC | CASSPRTSSYNEQFF